This T cell receptor (beta chain) was recovered during a study of somatic mutations in cytotoxic T cells in rheumatoid arthritis. The method was immunoSEQ multiplex PCR; TCRdb's version includes in-frame clones alone and lacks a portion of them. The sample consists of about 6,600 clones, around 70% of them appearing once. Regarding the study as a whole: For about an eighth of the roughly 60 patients, a single CD8+ clone accounted for more than 20% of CD8+ cells.

As regards this clone: Its antigen is not known.

The CDR3 runs 15 residues. Germline V gene data show CDR1 as SSHAT and CDR2 as FNYEAQ (reference sequence). This TCR was recovered from a man aged 35 to 55 in good health. V gene TRBV7-7 combines with J gene TRBJ2-7, with TRBD1 identical over 8 bases. Input material: CD8+ T cells sorted from blood. The CDR3 here is CASSPRTGLIYEQYV. The CDR3 region has the DNA TGTGCTAGCAGCCCCCGGACAGGGCTGATCTACGAGCAGTACGTC.